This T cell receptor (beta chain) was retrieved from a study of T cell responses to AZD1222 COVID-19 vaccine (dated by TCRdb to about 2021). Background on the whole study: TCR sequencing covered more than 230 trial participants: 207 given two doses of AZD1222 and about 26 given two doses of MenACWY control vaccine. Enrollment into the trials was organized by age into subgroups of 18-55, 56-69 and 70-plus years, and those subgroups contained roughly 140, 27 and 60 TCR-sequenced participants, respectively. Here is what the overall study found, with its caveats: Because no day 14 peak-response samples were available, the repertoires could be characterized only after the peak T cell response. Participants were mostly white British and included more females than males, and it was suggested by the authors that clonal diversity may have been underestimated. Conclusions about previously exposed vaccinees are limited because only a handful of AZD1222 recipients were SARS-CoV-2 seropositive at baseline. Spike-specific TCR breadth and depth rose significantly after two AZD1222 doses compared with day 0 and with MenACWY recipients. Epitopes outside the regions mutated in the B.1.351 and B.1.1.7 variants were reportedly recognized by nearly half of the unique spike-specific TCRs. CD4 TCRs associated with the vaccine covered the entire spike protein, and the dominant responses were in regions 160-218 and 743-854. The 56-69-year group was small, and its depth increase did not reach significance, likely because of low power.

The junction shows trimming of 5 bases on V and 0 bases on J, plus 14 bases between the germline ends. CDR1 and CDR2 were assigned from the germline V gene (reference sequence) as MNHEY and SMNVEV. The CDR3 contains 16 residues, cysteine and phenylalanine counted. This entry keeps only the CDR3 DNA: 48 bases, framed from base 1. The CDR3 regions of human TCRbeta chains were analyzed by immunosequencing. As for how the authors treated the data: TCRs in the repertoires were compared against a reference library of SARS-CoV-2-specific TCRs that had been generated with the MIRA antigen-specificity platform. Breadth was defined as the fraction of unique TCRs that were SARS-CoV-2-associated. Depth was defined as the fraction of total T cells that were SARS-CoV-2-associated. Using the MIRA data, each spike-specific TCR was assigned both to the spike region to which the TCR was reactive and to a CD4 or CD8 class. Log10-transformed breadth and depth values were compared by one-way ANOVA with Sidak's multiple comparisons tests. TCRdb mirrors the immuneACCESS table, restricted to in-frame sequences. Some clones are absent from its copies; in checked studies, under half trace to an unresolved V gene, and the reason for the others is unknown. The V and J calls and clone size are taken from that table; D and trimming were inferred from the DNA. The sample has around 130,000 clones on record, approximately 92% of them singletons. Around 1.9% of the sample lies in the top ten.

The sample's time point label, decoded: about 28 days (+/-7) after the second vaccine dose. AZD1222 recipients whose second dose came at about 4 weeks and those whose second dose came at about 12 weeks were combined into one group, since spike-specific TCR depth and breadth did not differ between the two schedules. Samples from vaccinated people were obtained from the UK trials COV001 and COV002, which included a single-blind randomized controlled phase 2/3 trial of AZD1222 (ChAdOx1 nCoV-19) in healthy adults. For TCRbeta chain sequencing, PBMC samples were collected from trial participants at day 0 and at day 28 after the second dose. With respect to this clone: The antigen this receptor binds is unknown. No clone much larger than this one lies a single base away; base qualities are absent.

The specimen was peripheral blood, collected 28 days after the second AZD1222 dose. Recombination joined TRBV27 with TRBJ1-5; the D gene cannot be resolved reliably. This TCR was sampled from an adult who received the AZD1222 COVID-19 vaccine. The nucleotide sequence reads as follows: TGTGCCAGCAGTCCAAGGACGGCTAATAGCAATCAGCCCCAGCATTTT. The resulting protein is CASSPRTANSNQPQHF.